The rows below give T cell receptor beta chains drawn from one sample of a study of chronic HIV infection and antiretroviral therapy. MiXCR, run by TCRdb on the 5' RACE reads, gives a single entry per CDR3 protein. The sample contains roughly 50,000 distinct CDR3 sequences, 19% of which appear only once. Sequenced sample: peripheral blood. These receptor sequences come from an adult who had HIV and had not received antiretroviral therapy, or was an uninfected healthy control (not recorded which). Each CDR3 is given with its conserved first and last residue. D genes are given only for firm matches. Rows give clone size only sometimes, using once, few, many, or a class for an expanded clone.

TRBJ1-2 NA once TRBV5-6 CASSSRGGNYGYTF TGTGCCAGCAGCTCCCGCGGGGGGAACTATGGCTACACCTTC
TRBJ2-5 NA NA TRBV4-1 CASSGLFLETQYF TGCGCCAGCAGCGGCCTGTTCTTAGAGACCCAGTACTTC
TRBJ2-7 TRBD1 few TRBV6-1 CAIETGTGKVNEQYF TGTGCCATTGAGACGGGGACAGGGAAAGTCAACGAGCAGTACTTC
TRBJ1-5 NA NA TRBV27 CASSLWGYQPQHF TGTGCCAGCAGTTTATGGGGCTATCAGCCCCAGCATTTT
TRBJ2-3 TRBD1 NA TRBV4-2 CASSPGTAHVDTQYF TGTGCCAGCAGCCCCGGGACAGCTCATGTAGATACGCAGTATTTT
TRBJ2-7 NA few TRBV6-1 CASTYGRKYEQYF TGTGCCAGCACCTATGGCAGGAAATACGAGCAGTACTTC
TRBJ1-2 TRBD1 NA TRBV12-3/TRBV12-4 CASSLSRQGSVGYTF TGTGCCAGCAGTCTCTCACGACAGGGTTCCGTCGGCTACACCTTC
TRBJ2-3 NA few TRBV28 CASSLRAPDTQYF TGTGCCAGCAGTTTAAGGGCCCCAGATACGCAGTATTTT
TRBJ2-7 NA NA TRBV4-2 CASSQVSSYEQYF TGTGCCAGCAGCCAAGTTTCGTCCTACGAGCAGTACTTC
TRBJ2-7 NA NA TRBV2 CASSDFGVYEQYF TGTGCCAGCAGTGATTTCGGGGTCTACGAGCAGTACTTC
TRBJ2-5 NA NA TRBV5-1 CASSLTGGAQYF TGCGCCAGCAGCCTAACAGGGGGGGCCCAGTACTTC
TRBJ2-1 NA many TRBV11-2 CASSPGTTNEQFF TGTGCCAGCAGCCCAGGGACCACCAATGAGCAGTTCTTC
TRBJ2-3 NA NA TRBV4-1 CASSQDPGLTDTQYF TGCGCCAGCAGCCAAGATCCCGGACTTACAGATACGCAGTATTTT
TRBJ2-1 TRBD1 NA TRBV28 CASSLTGEAYVGEQFF TGTGCCAGCAGCTTGACAGGGGAGGCCTACGTCGGGGAGCAGTTCTTC
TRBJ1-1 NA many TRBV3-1 CASNKGPNTEAFF TGTGCCAGCAATAAGGGGCCGAACACTGAAGCTTTCTTT
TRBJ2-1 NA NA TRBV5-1 CASSLAGHNEQFF TGCGCCAGCAGCTTGGCAGGCCACAATGAGCAGTTCTTC
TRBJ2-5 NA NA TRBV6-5 CASSYVGGGKETQYF TGTGCCAGCAGTTACGTGGGTGGCGGTAAAGAGACCCAGTACTTC
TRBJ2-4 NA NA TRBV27 CASSPPGGGAKNIQYF TGTGCCAGCAGTCCCCCAGGAGGTGGGGCCAAAAACATTCAGTACTTC
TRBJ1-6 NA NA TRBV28 CASTPDGRRGSPLHF TGTGCCAGCACCCCGGACGGCCGTCGGGGTTCACCCCTCCACTTT
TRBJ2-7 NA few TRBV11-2 CASSLLSYEQYF TGTGCCAGCAGCTTACTGTCTTACGAGCAGTACTTC
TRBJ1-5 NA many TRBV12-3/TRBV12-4 CASSLARRGQPQHF TGTGCCAGCAGTTTAGCGAGGCGGGGTCAGCCCCAGCATTTT
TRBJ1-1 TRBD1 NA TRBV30 CAWSPRTGANTEAFF TGTGCCTGGAGTCCCCGGACAGGGGCGAACACTGAAGCTTTCTTT
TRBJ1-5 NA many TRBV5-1 CASSLVGQPQHF TGCGCCAGCAGCTTGGTAGGTCAGCCCCAGCATTTT
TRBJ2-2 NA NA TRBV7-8 CASSPKIGANTGELFF TGTGCCAGCAGCCCAAAGATCGGGGCGAACACCGGGGAGCTGTTTTTT
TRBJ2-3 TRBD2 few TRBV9 CASSVDGRALTDTQYF TGTGCCAGCAGCGTAGACGGGAGGGCCCTCACAGATACGCAGTATTTT
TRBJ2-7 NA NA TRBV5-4 CASSSTGIYEQYF TGTGCCAGCAGCTCGACTGGAATCTACGAGCAGTACTTC
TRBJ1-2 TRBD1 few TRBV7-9 CASSQGQGVAYGYTF TGTGCCAGCAGCCAGGGACAGGGGGTGGCCTATGGCTACACCTTC
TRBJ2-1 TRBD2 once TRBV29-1 CSVPSSGSYNEQFF TGCAGCGTTCCGTCTAGCGGGTCTTACAATGAGCAGTTCTTC
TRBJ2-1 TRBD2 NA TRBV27 CASRRFSGRADEQFF TGTGCCAGCAGACGATTTAGCGGGAGGGCCGATGAGCAGTTCTTC
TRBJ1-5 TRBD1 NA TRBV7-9 CASSLAIGTGEYSNQPQHF TGTGCCAGCAGCTTAGCGATAGGGACAGGGGAATATAGCAATCAGCCCCAGCATTTT
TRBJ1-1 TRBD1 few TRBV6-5 CATGQGLRDTEAFF TGTGCCACTGGACAGGGGTTGAGGGACACTGAAGCTTTCTTT
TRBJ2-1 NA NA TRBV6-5 CASQSSFISYNEQFF TGTGCCAGCCAGAGTAGCTTCATTTCCTACAATGAGCAGTTCTTC
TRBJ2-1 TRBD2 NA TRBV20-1 CSARSLAGGTYNEQFF TGCAGTGCTAGGTCACTAGCGGGAGGTACCTACAATGAGCAGTTCTTC
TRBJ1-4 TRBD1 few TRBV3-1 CASSHSDREEKLFF TGTGCCAGCAGCCACTCAGACAGGGAGGAAAAACTGTTTTTT
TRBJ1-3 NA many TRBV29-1 CSVETGPPGNTIYF TGCAGCGTTGAAACAGGGCCGCCCGGAAACACCATATATTTT
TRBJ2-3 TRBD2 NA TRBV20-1 CSAVRLAGGSDTQYF TGCAGTGCCGTCCGACTAGCGGGAGGCTCAGATACGCAGTATTTT
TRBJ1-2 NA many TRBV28 CASSQGTGYGYTF TGTGCCAGCAGTCAGGGGACTGGGTATGGCTACACCTTC
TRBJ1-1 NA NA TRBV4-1 CASSQDQGTRNTEAFF TGCGCCAGCAGCCAAGATCAGGGAACCCGGAACACTGAAGCTTTCTTT
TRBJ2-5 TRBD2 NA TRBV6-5 CASRPGLAGAQETQYF TGTGCCAGCAGACCCGGACTAGCGGGAGCCCAAGAGACCCAGTACTTC
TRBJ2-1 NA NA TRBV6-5 CASSHRDSQGCF TGTGCCAGCAGCCATAGGGACTCCCAAGGGTGCTTC
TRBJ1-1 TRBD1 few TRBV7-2 CASSFDKTGGSRAFF TGTGCCAGCAGCTTCGACAAGACAGGGGGCAGTCGGGCTTTCTTT
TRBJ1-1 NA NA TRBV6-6 CASSPDGREAFF TGTGCCAGCAGTCCGGACGGTAGAGAAGCTTTCTTT
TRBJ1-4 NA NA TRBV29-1 CSVARASNEKLFF TGCAGCGTTGCGCGCGCTTCTAATGAAAAACTGTTTTTT
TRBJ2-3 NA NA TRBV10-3 CAISESDSRDTQYF TGTGCCATCAGTGAGTCCGACAGTCGCGATACGCAGTATTTT
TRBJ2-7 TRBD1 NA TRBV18 CASSPLSRQGPYEQYF TGTGCCAGCTCACCCCTCTCACGACAGGGCCCCTACGAGCAGTACTTC
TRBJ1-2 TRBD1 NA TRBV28 CASSEIQGGYGYTF TGTGCCAGCAGTGAAATACAGGGGGGATATGGCTACACCTTC
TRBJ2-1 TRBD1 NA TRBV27 CEHPPGTGVAGPLNEQFF TGTGAGCATCCACCCGGGACAGGTGTTGCGGGACCCCTTAATGAGCAGTTCTTC
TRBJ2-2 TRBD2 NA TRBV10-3 CAISVTSGNTGELFF TGTGCCATCAGTGTCACTAGCGGGAACACCGGGGAGCTGTTTTTT